These 27 T cell receptor beta chains originate from one sample sequenced in a study of OX40 agonist ivuxolimab in advanced cancers. The method was immunoSEQ multiplex PCR; TCRdb's version includes in-frame clones alone and lacks a portion of them. Among roughly 70,000 clones listed, roughly four fifths were seen once. The input for sequencing was CD4+ or CD8+ T cells sorted from blood, taken in a trial of the OX40 agonist ivuxolimab. These receptor sequences come from an adult with an advanced solid tumor such as melanoma, head and neck, liver or kidney cancer.

Turning to this clone: Compared with germline, one end of the junction differs, possibly owing to a read error. The chain has TRBV28 and TRBJ1-1, with TRBD1 matching over 8 bases. In germline, CDR1 is MDHEN, CDR2 SYDVKM. The CDR3 contains 18 residues. CDR3 residues: CASRLYGAGGELNTEAFF. In DNA form, the CDR3 reads TGTGCCAGCAGGTTATATGGGGCAGGGGGCGAATTGAACACTGAAGCTTTCTTT. The full variable domain, rest sourced from reference TRBV28 and TRBJ1-1, is DVKVTQSSRYLVKRTGEKVFLECVQDMDHENMFWYRQDPGLGLRLIYFSYDVKMKEKGDIPEGYSVSREKKERFSLILESASTNQTSMYLCASRLYGAGGELNTEAFFGQGTRLTVV.

The chain carries TRBV19 and TRBJ1-2; D ambiguous. The CDR3 is made up of 13 amino acids. V lost 10 bases, J lost 5 bases, and 17 bases lay in between. CDR1 LNHDA and CDR2 SQIVND come from the germline V gene (reference sequence). CDR3 residues: CAIRAGRQYGYTF. Here the CDR3 DNA reads TGTGCCATCCGAGCGGGCCGGCAGTATGGCTACACCTTC.

The chain is built from TRBV7-8 and TRBJ1-1; the D gene is possibly TRBD1 (6 bases). The CDR3 runs 17 residues. V was cut by 4 bases and J by 1 base, with 19 bases left in between. CDR1 SGHVS and CDR2 FQNEAQ come from the germline V gene. The CDR3 region has the DNA TGTGCCAGCAGCTCTAGGCCCCGGGACACTTCGAACACTGAAGCTTTCTTT. Amino acid sequence: CASSSRPRDTSNTEAFF.

This chain connects TRBV2 to TRBJ2-3, with D unclear. The CDR3 spans 14 residues. Germline lookup yields CDR1 SNHLY and CDR2 FYNNEI. V lost 4 bases, J lost 0 bases, and 8 bases lay in between. The CDR3 DNA is TGTGCCAGCAGTGTCGGTAGTAGCACAGATACGCAGTATTTT. Its protein is CASSVGSSTDTQYF.

This chain connects TRBV11-3 to TRBJ1-2; D is undetermined. Germline CDR1 and CDR2: SGHNT and YENEEA. The CDR3 runs to 15 residues. Trimming cost V 0 bases and J 8 bases, with 16 bases left between them. CDR3 DNA sequence: TGTGCCAGCAGCTTAGATCGAACAGTCGGTTGGGGCTACACCTTC. Translation gives CASSLDRTVGWGYTF.

The chain links TRBV4-1 to TRBJ2-3, with 10 bases matching TRBD2. The germline CDR1 and CDR2 sequences are MGHRA and YSYEKL. V dropped 1 base and J dropped 5; count of bases not matched to a gene: 9. CDR3 length equals 17 residues. This chain's CDR3 is CASSQVGKREGGDTQYF. The CDR3 DNA sequence: TGCGCCAGCAGCCAAGTTGGAAAGCGGGAGGGTGGAGATACGCAGTATTTT.

The chain carries TRBV2 and TRBJ2-2; D is possibly TRBD1 or TRBD2 (5 bases each). V shed 7 bases and J shed 5 bases, with 14 bases lying between them. From germline, CDR1 is SNHLY and CDR2 FYNNEI. The CDR3 has 14 residues. CDR3 region: CASKPGRQTGELFF. CDR3 bases: TGTGCCAGCAAACCGGGACGCCAGACCGGGGAGCTGTTTTTT.

The rearrangement uses TRBV14 and TRBJ1-1; D gene unclear. V was shortened by 6 bases and J by 4 bases, with 12 bases between the two germline ends. Germline CDR1 and CDR2: SGHDN and FVKESK. The CDR3 extends over 13 amino acids. The CDR3 coding sequence is TGTGCCAGCAGGCCCGCGTCGGGCACTGAAGCTTTCTTT. Encoded protein: CASRPASGTEAFF.

The J gene is TRBJ1-2, the V gene TRBV19; unclear D gene. Per germline, CDR1 LNHDA and CDR2 SQIVND (reference sequence). This CDR3 has 11 amino acids. V lost 4 bases and J lost 2, with 2 bases in between. Here the CDR3 reads CASSTNYGYTF. The CDR3 DNA reads TGTGCCAGTAGTACAAACTATGGCTACACCTTC. Full variable domain (missing parts from reference TRBV19 and TRBJ1-2): DGGITQSPKYLFRKEGQNVTLSCEQNLNHDAMYWYRQDPGQGLRLIYYSQIVNDFQKGDIAEGYSVSREKKESFPLTVTSAQKNPTAFYLCASSTNYGYTFGSGTRLTVV.

The chain has TRBV2 and TRBJ1-1, with D maybe TRBD1 (6 bases). The ends were cut back, 6 bases at V and 3 bases at J, with 14 bases in the middle. The germline V gene encodes CDR1 SNHLY and CDR2 FYNNEI. The CDR3 has 14 residues. CDR3 in amino acids: CASRPGQLYTEAFF. Written as DNA, the CDR3 is TGTGCCAGCAGGCCTGGACAGCTATACACTGAAGCTTTCTTT.

CDR3 loop: CASSDDRGKTQYF. The DNA for the CDR3 is TGTGCCAGCAGTGATGACAGGGGGAAGACCCAGTACTTC. The gene calls are TRBV2 and TRBJ2-5; 9 nucleotides agree with TRBD1. CDR3 length: 13 residues. CDR1 and CDR2 from the germline V gene are SNHLY and FYNNEI. The junction had 2 bases not matched to a gene; V was cut back by 3 bases and J by 6 bases.

This clone came up a few times. The chain joins TRBV28 to TRBJ1-2; 7 positions match TRBD1. The CDR3 sequence is 13 residues long. The junction had 4 bases not matched to a gene; V was cut back by 5 bases and J by 4 bases. Germline V lookup: CDR1 MDHEN, CDR2 SYDVKM. Here the CDR3 reads CASSPRDSYGYTF. CDR3 nucleotides: TGTGCCAGCAGTCCCCGGGACAGCTATGGCTACACCTTC.

The CDR3 nucleotides are TGCAGCGGAGGGGAACTCAGGGATACGCAGTATTTT. Encoded protein: CSGGELRDTQYF. The genes are TRBV29-1 and TRBJ2-3, with D perhaps TRBD1 or TRBD2 (5 bases each). The CDR3 length is 12 residues. The germline V and J ends were trimmed by 7 bases and 6 bases, with 14 bases remaining between them. CDR1 and CDR2 (germline): SQVTM, ANQGSEA.

The chain carries TRBV9 and TRBJ1-2; 7 positions agree with TRBD1. Germline V gives CDR1 SGDLS, CDR2 YYNGEE. The CDR3 has 14 amino acids. After removal of 3 bases from V and 3 bases from J, the junction contained 5 bases not matched to a gene. The CDR3 spells CASSGGDSHYGYTF. The CDR3 DNA sequence: TGTGCCAGCAGCGGCGGGGACAGCCACTATGGCTACACCTTC.

Many counts were recorded for this clone. The chain uses TRBV6-5 and TRBJ1-2; D may be TRBD1 (6 bases). The CDR3 consists of 14 residues. Trimming took off 4 bases at V and 5 bases at J, with 14 bases between the two ends. Germline-derived CDR1 and CDR2 are MNHEY and SVGAGI. As DNA, the CDR3 is TGTGCCAGCAGTTCCGGGGGGGGCGGATATGGCTACACCTTC. Amino acid sequence: CASSSGGGGYGYTF.

The chain has TRBV28 and TRBJ2-2, with 9 bases aligning to TRBD2. This CDR3 has 18 residues. The J segment lost 3 bases and the V segment lost 5 bases, leaving 13 bases of the junction unmatched. Germline loops: CDR1 MDHEN, CDR2 SYDVKM. CDR3 region: CASSLNSGRPSHTGELFF. The CDR3, as DNA: TGTGCCAGCAGTCTGAACAGCGGGAGGCCCTCTCACACCGGGGAGCTGTTTTTT.

V usage is TRBV6-1 and J usage is TRBJ1-5; D might be TRBD1 (6 bases). Germline V CDR1 and CDR2: MNHNS, SASEGT. CDR3 length: 15 residues. Trimming took 4 bases from V and 5 from J, leaving 15 bases between them. The CDR3 DNA follows: TGTGCCAGCAGTGCTCCCAGGGGCCAATATCAGCCCCAGCATTTT. This gives the protein CASSAPRGQYQPQHF.

This clone was recorded once. Different DNA sequences within this sample yield the same CDR3. The rearrangement joins TRBV6-4 to TRBJ2-1, with TRBD1 matching over 8 bases. The V and J ends lost 5 bases and 1 base, in that order; junction bases with no gene match: 4. There are 15 residues in the CDR3. Looked up from germline, CDR1 is MRHNA and CDR2 is SNTAGT. The CDR3 loop reads CASSPGTGSYNEQFF. The CDR3 coding sequence is TGTGCCAGCAGTCCCGGGACAGGTTCCTACAATGAGCAGTTCTTC.

On this clone: Other DNA variants within this sample encode the same CDR3. This chain's CDR3 is CASKSGAAMNTGELFF. As DNA, the CDR3 is TGCGCCAGCAAATCCGGGGCAGCCATGAACACCGGGGAGCTGTTTTTT. The chain uses TRBV5-1 and TRBJ2-2, with D possibly called TRBD1 or TRBD2 (5 bases each). This CDR3 has 16 amino acids. Trimming took off 6 bases at V and 1 base at J, with 16 bases between the two ends. Germline V lookup: CDR1 SGHRS, CDR2 YFSETQ.

The V call is TRBV29-1, the J call TRBJ2-6; D possibly corresponds to TRBD2 (6 bases). This CDR3 spans 16 amino acids. The V gene's germline CDR1 is SQVTM and CDR2 ANQGSEA. Trimming took off 5 bases at V and 5 bases at J, with 19 bases between the two ends. DNA of the CDR3: TGCAGCGTTAAGCGGGCACTACAAAGTCGGGCCAACGTCCTGACTTTC. Translating it yields CSVKRALQSRANVLTF.

The V gene is TRBV6-5, the J gene TRBJ2-7, with D possibly being TRBD1 (5 bases). Germline CDR1 is MNHEY and CDR2 is SVGAGI. The ends were cut back, 6 bases at V and 2 bases at J, with 11 bases in the middle. This CDR3 comprises 13 residues. The CDR3 region is CASRTVNPYEQYF. CDR3 in DNA: TGTGCCAGCAGGACAGTTAACCCCTACGAGCAGTACTTC.

This clone came up a few times. Other DNA sequences in the same sample also yield this CDR3. This chain uses TRBV6-5 with TRBJ1-2, with D unclear. The CDR3 has 13 amino acids. The germline V gene encodes CDR1 MNHEY and CDR2 SVGAGI. V gave up 2 bases and J gave up 2 bases, with 6 bases separating them. The CDR3 here is CASSYDGNYGYTF. The CDR3 DNA follows: TGTGCCAGCAGTTACGATGGGAACTATGGCTACACCTTC.

The chain recombines TRBV11-3 with TRBJ1-6; the D gene is possibly TRBD1 (5 bases). Germline V CDR1 and CDR2: SGHNT, YENEEA. The length of the CDR3 is 14 residues. The germline V and J ends were trimmed by 5 bases and 7 bases, with 12 bases remaining between them. The CDR3 DNA reads as TGTGCCAGCAGCGCCGGGACCGGGAATTCACCCCTCCACTTT. Amino acids: CASSAGTGNSPLHF.

The J gene is TRBJ2-5, the V gene TRBV5-1; D is possibly TRBD1 or TRBD2 (5 bases each). Germline V lookup: CDR1 SGHRS, CDR2 YFSETQ. V was shortened by 4 bases and J by 5 bases, with 12 bases between the two germline ends. The CDR3 totals 13 residues. The CDR3 DNA is TGCGCCAGCAGCACGGGACCTGGGGAGACCCAGTACTTC. Residues: CASSTGPGETQYF.

Only one count was recorded for this clone. This chain joins TRBV18 and TRBJ2-1; 10 nucleotides agree with TRBD2. Germline trimming cut 4 bases from V and 1 base from J; bases unmatched to any gene: 1. This CDR3 spans 15 amino acids. CDR1 is KGHSH, CDR2 LQKENI, per germline. The CDR3 DNA reads as TGTGCCAGCTCACTGACTAGCGGGTCCTACAATGAGCAGTTCTTC. The encoded protein is CASSLTSGSYNEQFF.

The chain has TRBV29-1 and TRBJ1-3; 10 bases are shared with TRBD1. The V segment lost 4 bases and the J segment 1 base; nucleotides outside the gene matches: 7. The CDR3 contains 16 residues. Germline CDR1 SQVTM, CDR2 ANQGSEA. The CDR3 loop reads CSVAGQGTRSGNTIYF. In nucleotides, the CDR3 is TGCAGCGTTGCGGGACAGGGGACACGGTCTGGAAACACCATATATTTT.

The chain uses TRBV18 and TRBJ2-2, with 9 bases aligning to TRBD1. Trimming at V came to 1 base and at J to 5 bases, leaving 8 bases not matched to a gene. Germline loops: CDR1 KGHSH, CDR2 LQKENI. The CDR3 contains 17 residues. CDR3 nucleotide sequence: TGTGCCAGCTCACCACGAACAGGGGGCATTGTAACCGGGGAGCTGTTTTTT. As protein: CASSPRTGGIVTGELFF.